What follows are 2 T cell receptor beta chains derived from one specimen sequenced in a study of blood T cell repertoires in COVID-19. TCRdb's copy holds only in-frame clones and misses some; the assay was immunoSEQ multiplex PCR. The data contain 180,000 or so clones, around 85% of them seen just once; the ten biggest clones take up about 1.2%. Material: peripheral blood. These receptors were taken from a man aged 60-69 years who had recovered from COVID-19.

This sequence joins TRBV7-8 and TRBJ1-1, with TRBD1 matching 8 bases. The V segment lost 3 bases and the J segment 3 bases; nucleotides outside the gene matches: 12. Germline CDR1 and CDR2: SGHVS and FQNEAQ. The CDR3 totals 17 residues. As DNA, the CDR3 is TGTGCCAGCAGCTTTCAGGGGGCTAAGGGAGTGGACACTGAAGCTTTCTTT. Translated: CASSFQGAKGVDTEAFF.

For the CDR3, the DNA is TGTGCTAGTGGTTTGCCGGAGAGCACAGATACGCAGTATTTT. Protein: CASGLPESTDTQYF. The chain couples TRBV12-5 to TRBJ2-3, with no clear D. CDR3 length: 14 amino acids. V was shortened by 2 bases and J by 0 bases, with 6 bases between the two germline ends. CDR1 LGHNT and CDR2 FRNRAP come from the germline V gene.